Each of the 19 T cell receptor beta chains below was sequenced from the same sample in a study of molecular identifiers for immune sequencing clone quantification. MiXCR, applied by TCRdb to the PCR reads, yields one record per CDR3 protein. The sample includes some 41,000 distinct CDR3 sequences, approximately 24% of them seen just once. The sequenced material came from naive CD8+ T cells from blood, with Jurkat cell RNA spiked in. Subset defined: FACS-sorted CD8+CD4-CCR7+CD45RA+ naive T cells. The receptors here all came from a human donor in good health. Some libraries in this study had Jurkat cell RNA spiked in.

The V gene is TRBV5-1, the J gene TRBJ2-7; 7 bases match TRBD1. Losses at the gene ends were 7 bases for V and 0 bases for J; bases not matched to a gene: 1. The CDR3 has 12 residues. Germline values: CDR1 SGHRS, CDR2 YFSETQ. The CDR3 DNA is TGCGCCAGCCGGGACAGCTCCTACGAGCAGTACTTC. This codes for CASRDSSYEQYF.

The DNA for the CDR3 is TGCGCCAGCAGCCAAGGGCGGGGAGATCCCTACGAGCAGTACTTC. Translating gives CASSQGRGDPYEQYF. The chain recombines TRBV4-1 with TRBJ2-7, with D possibly matching TRBD2 (6 bases). The germline V gene encodes CDR1 MGHRA and CDR2 YSYEKL. The CDR3 totals 15 residues. The V and J ends lost 1 base and 2 bases respectively, with 12 bases between them.

For this clonotype: Being one base from a much bigger clone, this may be a read error. V usage is TRBV4-1 and J usage is TRBJ2-2, with D hard to call. Germline CDR1 MGHRA, CDR2 YSYEKL. Trimming left V 1 base short and J 5 bases short, with 8 bases between. The CDR3 is 14 residues long. The CDR3 bases are TGCGCCAGCAGCCAAGTAGAGAAAACCGGGGAGCTGTTTTTT. This encodes CASSQVEKTGELFF.

J is TRBJ2-1 and V is TRBV27; 13 positions agree with TRBD2. V was clipped by 1 base and J by 14 bases; unmatched bases: 8. Per the germline V gene, CDR1 is MNHEY and CDR2 is SMNVEV (reference sequence). There are 15 residues in the CDR3. The CDR3 DNA sequence: TGTGCCAGCAGTTTATTCCCCGGACTAGCGGGAGCTGAGTTCTTC. Protein product: CASSLFPGLAGAEFF.

This clonotype was seen repeatedly, ten times or more. This rearrangement joins TRBV5-6 to TRBJ2-1, with D maybe TRBD1 (6 bases). Germline loops: CDR1 SGHDT, CDR2 YYEEEE. The germline V and J ends were trimmed by 0 bases and 12 bases, with 10 bases remaining between them. The CDR3 extends over 12 amino acids. The CDR3 reads CASSLESDRQFF. CDR3 nucleotides: TGTGCCAGCAGCTTGGAGTCGGACAGGCAGTTCTTC. Supplemented by reference TRBV5-6 and TRBJ2-1, the full variable domain reads DAGVTQSPTHLIKTRGQQVTLRCSPKSGHDTVSWYQQALGQGPQFIFQYYEEEERQRGNFPDRFSGHQFPNYSSELNVNALLLGDSALYLCASSLESDRQFFGPGTRLTVL.

This clonotype has a count of ten or more. This chain links TRBV7-9 with TRBJ1-5; a possible D gene is TRBD1 (5 bases). There are 18 residues in the CDR3. Per the germline V gene, CDR1 is SEHNR and CDR2 is FQNEAQ (reference sequence). Trimming removed 5 bases from V and 2 bases from J, with 22 bases in between. In DNA, the CDR3 is TGTGCCAGCAGCCCAAGTTTCTGGGGGGTGGGAGGCAATCAGCCCCAGCATTTT. Encoded protein: CASSPSFWGVGGNQPQHF.

In this sample, this clonotype turned up many times. The chain combines TRBV9 with TRBJ2-3; 8 bases map to TRBD1. With V trimmed by 4 bases and J by 6 bases, 10 bases remained unmatched. The CDR3 covers 15 residues. Germline V gene sequence: CDR1 SGDLS, CDR2 YYNGEE. The CDR3 protein is CASSPQGQGFDTQYF. CDR3 nucleotides: TGTGCCAGCAGCCCTCAAGGACAGGGCTTTGATACGCAGTATTTT.

There are many counts of this clonotype. The chain has TRBV20-1 and TRBJ2-3; tentative D call: TRBD2 (6 bases). The CDR3 is made up of 17 amino acids. Trimming cost V 3 bases and J 4 bases, with 23 bases left between them. Germline V gene data show CDR1 as DFQATT and CDR2 as SNEGSKA (reference sequence). In DNA form, the CDR3 reads TGCAGTGCTAGGGCCCTCCTTGCGACGGGGGACGCAGATACGCAGTATTTT. Amino acids: CSARALLATGDADTQYF.

The table lists this clonotype with many counts. The V and J genes are TRBV4-1 and TRBJ1-5, with D uncertain. This CDR3 contains 13 residues. Trimming took off 1 base at V and 6 bases at J, with 7 bases between the two ends. CDR1 and CDR2 (germline): MGHRA, YSYEKL. The CDR3 loop reads CASSQGGVQPQHF. In nucleotides, the CDR3 is TGCGCCAGCAGCCAAGGTGGGGTTCAGCCCCAGCATTTT.

This clonotype was picked up many times. The chain links TRBV7-9 to TRBJ2-3; the match to TRBD2 covers 8 bases. V dropped 4 bases and J dropped 1; count of bases not matched to a gene: 1. From germline, CDR1 is SEHNR and CDR2 FQNEAQ (reference sequence). The CDR3 contains 14 residues. This CDR3 is CASSSAGGTDTQYF. The CDR3 nucleotides read TGTGCCAGCAGCTCAGCGGGGGGCACAGATACGCAGTATTTT.

This clonotype was seen ten or more times. The chain carries TRBV5-1 and TRBJ2-7, with 15 bases that match TRBD2. J was trimmed by 7 bases and V by 3 bases; bases with no gene match: 2. Germline V CDR1 and CDR2: SGHRS, YFSETQ. This CDR3 is built from 14 residues. CDR3: CASSWTSGGEEQYF. In DNA form, the CDR3 reads TGCGCCAGCAGCTGGACTAGCGGGGGGGAGGAGCAGTACTTC.

This clonotype was recorded at least ten times. This chain links TRBV23-1 with TRBJ2-7, with D possibly being TRBD1 or TRBD2 (5 bases each). TRBV23-1 is an open reading frame, and its role is uncertain. V lost 4 bases and J lost 4, with 17 bases in between. This CDR3 region has 15 residues. CDR3 sequence (DNA): TGCGCCAGCAGTCCACCCGTGGGGGTTCATTACGAGCAGTACTTC. This gives the protein CASSPPVGVHYEQYF.

This clonotype was seen ten or more times. V and J are TRBV28 and TRBJ2-7; D could derive from TRBD1 or TRBD2 (5 bases each). The germline V and J ends were trimmed by 6 bases and 7 bases, with 16 bases remaining between them. The V gene's germline CDR1 is MDHEN and CDR2 SYDVKM. CDR3 length: 13 amino acids. DNA of the CDR3: TGTGCCAGCAGCCCCCGGGGCCTCGCGGAGCAGTACTTC. This sequence encodes CASSPRGLAEQYF.

The rearrangement uses TRBV12-3 or TRBV12-4 and TRBJ2-7; the D gene could be TRBD1 or TRBD2 (6 bases each). The CDR3 totals 14 residues. V lost 3 bases and J lost 2, with 11 bases in between. CDR3 nucleotides: TGTGCCAGCAGTTTTGCCGGGGGCCCCTACGAGCAGTACTTC. Its protein is CASSFAGGPYEQYF.

In the case of this clonotype: A single base separates this from a much larger clone, so it may be a read error. V gene TRBV7-9 combines with J gene TRBJ2-7; D gene uncertain. V was cut by 5 bases and J by 5 bases, with 10 bases left in between. The CDR3 extends over 12 amino acids. The germline CDR1 and CDR2 sequences are SEHNR and FQNEAQ (reference sequence). In DNA, the CDR3 is TGTGCCAGCAGCACCCGTCTCAACGAGCAGTACTTC. Protein: CASSTRLNEQYF.

This clonotype showed up many times. The V call is TRBV12-3 or TRBV12-4, the J call TRBJ2-1, with 8 bases identical to TRBD2. CDR3 length equals 14 residues. V lost 3 bases to trimming and J lost 6 bases; unmatched junction nucleotides: 4. The CDR3 loop reads CASSFRLAINEQFF. CDR3 DNA sequence: TGTGCCAGCAGTTTCAGACTAGCGATCAATGAGCAGTTCTTC.

This clonotype showed up just a few times. The V and J genes are TRBV6-1 and TRBJ2-5; D is undetermined. The length of the CDR3 is 11 residues. V lost 6 bases and J lost 3, with 5 bases in between. The germline V gene encodes CDR1 MNHNS and CDR2 SASEGT. The CDR3 DNA is TGTGCCAGCAGCGTCGAAGAGACCCAGTACTTC. It encodes CASSVEETQYF.

This clonotype was observed a few times. At one of its ends the junction is not consistent with the germline gene, which may arise from a read error. The chain combines TRBV5-1 with TRBJ2-1; D may correspond to TRBD1 or TRBD2 (5 bases each). Germline V gene sequence: CDR1 SGHRS, CDR2 YFSETQ. The CDR3 consists of 17 residues. CDR3 nucleotides: TGCGCCAGCATCAGGGACCCGACCCGGTGGGCCTACAATGAGCAGCTCTTC. Its protein is CASIRDPTRWAYNEQLF.

This clonotype was seen more than once but under ten times. This may come from a read error, since a much larger clone is one base off. CDR3 coding DNA: TGCGCCAGCAGCCAAGCACCTAGCGGGAGGGTTATTGGGCAAGAGACCCAGTACTTC. Protein product: CASSQAPSGRVIGQETQYF. V and J are TRBV4-1 and TRBJ2-5, with 12 bases identical to TRBD2. The germline V gene has CDR1 MGHRA and CDR2 YSYEKL. J was trimmed by 2 bases and V by 1 base; bases with no gene match: 11. The CDR3 has 19 amino acids.